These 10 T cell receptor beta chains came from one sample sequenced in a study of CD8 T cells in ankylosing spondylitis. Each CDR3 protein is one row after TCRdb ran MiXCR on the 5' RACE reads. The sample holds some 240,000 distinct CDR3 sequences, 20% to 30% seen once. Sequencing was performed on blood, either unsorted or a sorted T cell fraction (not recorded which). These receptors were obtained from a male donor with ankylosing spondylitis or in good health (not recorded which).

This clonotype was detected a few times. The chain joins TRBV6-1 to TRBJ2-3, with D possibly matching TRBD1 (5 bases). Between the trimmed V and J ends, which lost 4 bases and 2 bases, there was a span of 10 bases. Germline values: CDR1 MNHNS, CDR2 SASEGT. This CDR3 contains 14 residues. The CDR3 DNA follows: TGTGCCAGCAGTGCGGACATGCTCACAGATACGCAGTATTTT. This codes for CASSADMLTDTQYF.

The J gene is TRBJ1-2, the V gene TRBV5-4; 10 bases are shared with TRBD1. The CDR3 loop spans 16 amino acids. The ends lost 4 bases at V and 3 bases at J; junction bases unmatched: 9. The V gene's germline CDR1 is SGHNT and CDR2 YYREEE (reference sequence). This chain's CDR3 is CASSKDGQGGYYGYTF. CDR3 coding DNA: TGTGCCAGCAGCAAAGACGGACAGGGGGGATACTATGGCTACACCTTC.

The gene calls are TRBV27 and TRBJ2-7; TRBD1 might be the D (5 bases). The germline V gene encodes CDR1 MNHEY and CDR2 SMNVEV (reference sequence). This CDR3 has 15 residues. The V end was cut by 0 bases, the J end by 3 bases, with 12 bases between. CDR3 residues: CASSLSPGQFYEQYF. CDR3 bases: TGTGCCAGCAGTTTATCCCCAGGGCAGTTCTACGAGCAGTACTTC.

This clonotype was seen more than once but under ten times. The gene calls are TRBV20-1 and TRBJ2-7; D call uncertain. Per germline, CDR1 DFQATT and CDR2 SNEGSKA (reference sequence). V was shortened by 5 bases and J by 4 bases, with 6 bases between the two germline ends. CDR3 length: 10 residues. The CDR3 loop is CSAGEYEQYF. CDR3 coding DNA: TGCAGTGCTGGGGAATACGAGCAGTACTTC.

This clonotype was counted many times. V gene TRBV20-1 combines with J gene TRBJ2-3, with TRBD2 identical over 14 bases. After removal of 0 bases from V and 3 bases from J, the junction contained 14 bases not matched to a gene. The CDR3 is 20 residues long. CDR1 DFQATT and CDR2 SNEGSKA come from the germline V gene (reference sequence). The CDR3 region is CSARDFEAPGLAGGTDTQYF. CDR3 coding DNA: TGCAGTGCTAGAGATTTTGAGGCCCCCGGACTAGCGGGAGGTACAGATACGCAGTATTTT.

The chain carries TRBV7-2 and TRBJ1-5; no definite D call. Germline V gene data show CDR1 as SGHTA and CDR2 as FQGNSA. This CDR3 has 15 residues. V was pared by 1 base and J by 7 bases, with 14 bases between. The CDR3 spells CASSLVVGSRQPQHF. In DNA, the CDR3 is TGTGCCAGCAGCTTAGTTGTAGGGTCGCGGCAGCCCCAGCATTTT. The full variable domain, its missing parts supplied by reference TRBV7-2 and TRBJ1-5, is GAGVSQSPSNKVTEKGKDVELRCDPISGHTALYWYRQSLGQGLEFLIYFQGNSAPDKSGLPSDRFSAERTGGSVSTLTIQRTQQEDSAVYLCASSLVVGSRQPQHFGDGTRLSIL.

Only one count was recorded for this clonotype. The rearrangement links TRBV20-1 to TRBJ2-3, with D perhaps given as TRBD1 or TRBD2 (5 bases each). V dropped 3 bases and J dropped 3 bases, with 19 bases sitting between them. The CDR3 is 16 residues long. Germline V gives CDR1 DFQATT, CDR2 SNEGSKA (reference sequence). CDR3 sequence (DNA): TGCAGTGCTAGCCCCCCAGGGAGAGGAAGAACAGATACGCAGTATTTT. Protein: CSASPPGRGRTDTQYF.

CDR3 nucleotide sequence: TGTGCCAGCAGCTTGGCCGGGACTGAGAAGGAGACCCAGTACTTC. The encoded protein is CASSLAGTEKETQYF. The chain uses TRBV7-3 and TRBJ2-5; possibly TRBD2 for D (6 bases). V lost 3 bases and J 5 bases, leaving 16 bases between the germline ends. The germline CDR1 and CDR2 sequences are SGHTA and FQGTGA. This CDR3 region has 15 residues.

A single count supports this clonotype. The CDR3 bases are TGCGCCAGCAGCTTGGGACCTAGCGGGGGGTTATTCTTC. It encodes CASSLGPSGGLFF. V gene TRBV5-1 combines with J gene TRBJ2-1, with 11 bases lining up with TRBD2. V dropped 0 bases and J dropped 16; count of bases not matched to a gene: 6. This CDR3 has 13 residues. Per the germline V gene, CDR1 is SGHRS and CDR2 is YFSETQ.

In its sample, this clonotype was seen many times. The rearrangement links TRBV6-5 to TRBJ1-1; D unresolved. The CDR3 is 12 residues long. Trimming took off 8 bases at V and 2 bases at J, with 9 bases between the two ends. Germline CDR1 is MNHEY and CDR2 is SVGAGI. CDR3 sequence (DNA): TGTGCCAGCGGGAGGGCTAACACTGAAGCTTTCTTT. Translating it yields CASGRANTEAFF.